The T cell receptor beta chain described here comes from a study of blood T cell repertoires in COVID-19. Study context: PBMCs, B-cell-depleted T cells, or T cells were the source of the cDNA or gDNA that made up the material.

Per the authors' pipeline: For nucleated cells, counts were estimated from reference gene primer amplification. Sequencing used immunoSEQ multiplex PCR; TCRdb keeps in-frame clones, though not all of them. V and J calls and clone size are given by that table; D and trimming were obtained from the DNA. The sample lists 150,000 or so clones, around 82% occurring once. While infection was still active, Seattle patients were enrolled and then followed longitudinally. The CDR3 extends over 15 amino acids. Germline values: CDR1 LGHNA, CDR2 YNFKEQ. Unmatched junction bases numbered 2, after V lost 1 base and J lost 2 bases.

The TCR originated in a man aged 60 to 69 with COVID-19, enrolled during active disease. The material sequenced was peripheral blood. The chain employs TRBV4-2 and TRBJ2-1, with TRBD1 matching over 7 bases. The CDR3 reads CASSQGQGTYNEQFF. DNA for the CDR3: TGTGCCAGCAGCCAAGGACAGGGAACCTACAATGAGCAGTTCTTC.